This T cell receptor (beta chain) was observed in a study of T cells in Graves' hyperthyroidism and ophthalmopathy. The study, taken as a whole, reports: Prediction of ophthalmopathy progression came a median approximately 6.5 months pre-onset. In the blood, most expanded thyroid clonotypes above 0.001 appeared as well.

Authors of the study amplified TCR beta CDR3 regions from RNA transcripts. First-round RT-PCR targeting the TCR CDR3 was performed with the HTBI primer set. TCRdb redid the calling of the multiplex PCR reads with MiXCR, one entry per CDR3 protein. The top ten clones hold about 34% of a sample with 600,000 to 650,000 distinct CDR3 sequences, roughly 20% of them seen once. The CDR3 has 14 residues. Between the trimmed V and J ends, which lost 0 bases and 9 bases, there was a span of 13 bases. Germline V gives CDR1 SGDLS, CDR2 YYNGEE. As concerns this clonotype: Antigen specificity is unknown.

The chain links TRBV9 to TRBJ2-1; a weak D match, TRBD2 (5 bases). The specimen was blood. This receptor was taken from a man aged 30 to 39 with Graves' ophthalmopathy. The CDR3 loop is CASSVGGSIGEQFF. In DNA form, the CDR3 reads TGTGCCAGCAGCGTAGGAGGGTCCATAGGTGAGCAGTTCTTC.